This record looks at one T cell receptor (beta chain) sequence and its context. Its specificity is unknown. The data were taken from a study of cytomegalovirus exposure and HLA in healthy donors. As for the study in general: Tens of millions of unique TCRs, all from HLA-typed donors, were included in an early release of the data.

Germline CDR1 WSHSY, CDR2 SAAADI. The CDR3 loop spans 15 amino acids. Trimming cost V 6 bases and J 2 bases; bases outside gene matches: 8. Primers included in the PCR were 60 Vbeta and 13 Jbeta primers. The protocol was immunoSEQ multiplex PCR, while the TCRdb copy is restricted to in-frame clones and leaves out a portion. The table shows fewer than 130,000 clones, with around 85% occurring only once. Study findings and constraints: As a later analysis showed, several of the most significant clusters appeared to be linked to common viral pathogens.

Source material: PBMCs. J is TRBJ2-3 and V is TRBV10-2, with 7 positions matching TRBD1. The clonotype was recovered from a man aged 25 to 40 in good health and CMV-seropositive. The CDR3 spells CASSPGQVTTDTQYF. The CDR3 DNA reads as TGCGCCAGCAGCCCCGGACAGGTTACCACAGATACGCAGTATTTT.